This T cell receptor beta chain comes out of a study of blood T cell repertoires in COVID-19. V lost 7 bases, J lost 6 bases, and 16 bases lay in between. The CDR3 contains 14 residues. Germline-derived CDR1 and CDR2 are MDHEN and SYDVKM. Seattle enrolled patients during active infection and tracked them longitudinally. Data came from immunoSEQ multiplex PCR; TCRdb stores just in-frame clones and leaves some out. The data contain 250,000 to 350,000 clones, about 88% of them singletons. The origin of this receptor is a woman in her 30s with COVID-19, enrolled during active disease. Source material: peripheral blood. The rearrangement uses TRBV28 and TRBJ1-5; D unclear. CDR3 in DNA: TGTGCCAGCACCCGGGGAGGCGCCGGTCAGCCCCAGCATTTT. Amino acids: CASTRGGAGQPQHF.